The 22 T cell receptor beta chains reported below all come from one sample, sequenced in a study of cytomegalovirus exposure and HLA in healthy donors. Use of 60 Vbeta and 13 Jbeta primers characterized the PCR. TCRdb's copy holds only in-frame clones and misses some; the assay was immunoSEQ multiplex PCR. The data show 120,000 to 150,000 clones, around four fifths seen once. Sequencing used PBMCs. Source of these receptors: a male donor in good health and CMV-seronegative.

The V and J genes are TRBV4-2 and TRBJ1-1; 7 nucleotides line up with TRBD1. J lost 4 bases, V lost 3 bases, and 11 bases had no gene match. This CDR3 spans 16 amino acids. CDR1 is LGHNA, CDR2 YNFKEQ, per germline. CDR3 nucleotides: TGTGCCAGCAGCCAGGGACTAGGGGACAGTGGCACTGAAGCTTTCTTT. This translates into CASSQGLGDSGTEAFF.

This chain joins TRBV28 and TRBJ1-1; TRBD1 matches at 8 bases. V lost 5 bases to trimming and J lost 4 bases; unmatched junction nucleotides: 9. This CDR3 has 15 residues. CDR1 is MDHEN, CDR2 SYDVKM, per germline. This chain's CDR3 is CASSPLDRESTEAFF. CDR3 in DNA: TGTGCCAGCAGTCCCCTGGACAGGGAGAGCACTGAAGCTTTCTTT.

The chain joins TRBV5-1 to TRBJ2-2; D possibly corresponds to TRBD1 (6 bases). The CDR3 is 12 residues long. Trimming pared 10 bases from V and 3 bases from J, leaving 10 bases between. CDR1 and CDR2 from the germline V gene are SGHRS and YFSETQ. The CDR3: CACHRDTGELFF. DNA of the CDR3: TGCGCCTGCCACAGGGACACCGGGGAGCTGTTTTTT.

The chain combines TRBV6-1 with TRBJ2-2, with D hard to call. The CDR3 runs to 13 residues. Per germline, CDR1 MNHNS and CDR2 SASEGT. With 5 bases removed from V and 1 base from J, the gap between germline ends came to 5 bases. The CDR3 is CASSLQNTGELFF. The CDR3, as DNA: TGTGCCAGCAGTTTACAGAACACCGGGGAGCTGTTTTTT.

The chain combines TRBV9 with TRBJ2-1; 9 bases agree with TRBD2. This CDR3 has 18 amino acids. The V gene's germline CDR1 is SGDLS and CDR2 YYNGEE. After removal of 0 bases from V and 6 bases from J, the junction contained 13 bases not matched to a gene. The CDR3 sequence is CASSVVGYAGGEGNEQFF. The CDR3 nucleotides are TGTGCCAGCAGCGTAGTGGGGTATGCGGGAGGGGAGGGCAATGAGCAGTTCTTC.

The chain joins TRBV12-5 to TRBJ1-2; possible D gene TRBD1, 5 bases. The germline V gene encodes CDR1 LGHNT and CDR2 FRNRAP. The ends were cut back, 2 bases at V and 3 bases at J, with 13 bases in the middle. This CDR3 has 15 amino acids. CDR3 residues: CASGLSLTRDYGYTF. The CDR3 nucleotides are TGTGCTAGTGGTTTGTCCCTCACCAGGGACTATGGCTACACCTTC.

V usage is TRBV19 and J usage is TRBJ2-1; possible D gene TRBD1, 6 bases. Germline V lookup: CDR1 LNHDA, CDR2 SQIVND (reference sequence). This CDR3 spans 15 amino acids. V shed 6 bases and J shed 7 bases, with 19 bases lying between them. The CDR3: CASSLLGQMVNEQFF. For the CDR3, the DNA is TGTGCCAGTAGCCTTCTCGGACAGATGGTTAATGAGCAGTTCTTC.

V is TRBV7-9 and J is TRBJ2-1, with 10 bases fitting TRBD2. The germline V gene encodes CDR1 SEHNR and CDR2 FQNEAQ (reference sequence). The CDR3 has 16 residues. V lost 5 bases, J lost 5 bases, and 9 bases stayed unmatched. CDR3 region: CASSPPGLATDNEQFF. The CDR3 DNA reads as TGTGCCAGCAGCCCACCGGGACTAGCGACCGACAATGAGCAGTTCTTC.

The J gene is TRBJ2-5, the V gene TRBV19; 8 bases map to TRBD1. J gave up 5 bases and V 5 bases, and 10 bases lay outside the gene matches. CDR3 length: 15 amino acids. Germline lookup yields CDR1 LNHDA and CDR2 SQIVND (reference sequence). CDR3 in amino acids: CASSPPRTGPETQYF. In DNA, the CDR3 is TGTGCCAGTAGTCCACCTCGGACAGGGCCGGAGACCCAGTACTTC.

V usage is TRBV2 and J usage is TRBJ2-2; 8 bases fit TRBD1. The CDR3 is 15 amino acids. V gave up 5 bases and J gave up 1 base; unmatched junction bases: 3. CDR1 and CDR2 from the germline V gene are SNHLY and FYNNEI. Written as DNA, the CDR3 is TGTGCCAGCAGTCTAGGACAGGGGAACACCGGGGAGCTGTTTTTT. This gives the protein CASSLGQGNTGELFF.

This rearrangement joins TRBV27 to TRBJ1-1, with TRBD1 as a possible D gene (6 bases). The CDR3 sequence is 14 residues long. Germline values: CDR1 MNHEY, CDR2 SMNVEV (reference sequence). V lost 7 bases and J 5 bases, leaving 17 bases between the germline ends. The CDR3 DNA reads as TGTGCCAGCACCCCATTTGCAGGGGATACTGAAGCTTTCTTT. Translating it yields CASTPFAGDTEAFF.

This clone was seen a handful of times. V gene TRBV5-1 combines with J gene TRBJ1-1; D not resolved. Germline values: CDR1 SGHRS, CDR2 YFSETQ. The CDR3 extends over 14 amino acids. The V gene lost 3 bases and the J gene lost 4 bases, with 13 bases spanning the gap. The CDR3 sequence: CASSSDGLVTEAFF. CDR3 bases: TGCGCCAGCAGCTCTGACGGGTTGGTCACTGAAGCTTTCTTT.

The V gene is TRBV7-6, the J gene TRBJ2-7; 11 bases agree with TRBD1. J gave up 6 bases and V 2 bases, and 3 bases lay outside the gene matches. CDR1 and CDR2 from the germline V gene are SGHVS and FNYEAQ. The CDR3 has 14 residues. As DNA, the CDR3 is TGTGCCAGCAGCTTATGGACAGGGGGCGGCGAGCAGTACTTC. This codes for CASSLWTGGGEQYF.

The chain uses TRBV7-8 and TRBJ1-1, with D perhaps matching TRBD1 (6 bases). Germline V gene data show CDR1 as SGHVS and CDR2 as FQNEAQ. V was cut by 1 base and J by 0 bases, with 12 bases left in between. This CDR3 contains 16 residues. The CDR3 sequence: CASSLVGTSLNTEAFF. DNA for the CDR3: TGTGCCAGCAGCTTAGTCGGGACAAGCCTGAACACTGAAGCTTTCTTT.

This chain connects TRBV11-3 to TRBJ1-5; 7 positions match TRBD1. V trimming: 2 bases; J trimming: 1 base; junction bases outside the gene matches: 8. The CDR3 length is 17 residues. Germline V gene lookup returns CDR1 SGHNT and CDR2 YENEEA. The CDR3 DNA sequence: TGTGCCAGCAGCTTATCAGGGGGTATTCAGAGCAATCAGCCCCAGCATTTT. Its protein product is CASSLSGGIQSNQPQHF.

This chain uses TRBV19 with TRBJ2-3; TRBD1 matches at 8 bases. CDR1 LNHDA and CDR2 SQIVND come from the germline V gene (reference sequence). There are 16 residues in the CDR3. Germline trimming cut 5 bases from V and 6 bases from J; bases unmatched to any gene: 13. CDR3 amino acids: CASSPRTGTQRDTQYF. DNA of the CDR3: TGTGCCAGTAGTCCAAGGACAGGGACCCAGCGGGATACGCAGTATTTT.

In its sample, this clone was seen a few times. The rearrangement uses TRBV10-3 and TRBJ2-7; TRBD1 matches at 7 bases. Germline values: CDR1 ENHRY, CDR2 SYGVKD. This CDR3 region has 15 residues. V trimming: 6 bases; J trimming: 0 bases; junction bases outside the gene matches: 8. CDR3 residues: CAISPTGEPSYEQYF. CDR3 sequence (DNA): TGTGCCATCAGCCCAACAGGGGAGCCCTCCTACGAGCAGTACTTC.

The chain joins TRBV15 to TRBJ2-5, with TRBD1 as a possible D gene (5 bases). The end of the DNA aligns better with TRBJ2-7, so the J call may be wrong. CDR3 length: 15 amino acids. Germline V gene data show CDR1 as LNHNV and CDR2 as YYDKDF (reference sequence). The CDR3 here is CATSRDLQGSYEQYF. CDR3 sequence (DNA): TGTGCCACCAGCAGAGATCTGCAGGGCTCCTACGAGCAGTACTTC.

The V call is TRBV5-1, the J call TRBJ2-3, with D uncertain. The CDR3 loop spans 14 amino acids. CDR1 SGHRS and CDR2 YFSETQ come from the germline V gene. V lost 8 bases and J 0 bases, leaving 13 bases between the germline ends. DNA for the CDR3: TGCGCCAGTGCGCTCCCCGGGAGCACAGATACGCAGTATTTT. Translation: CASALPGSTDTQYF.

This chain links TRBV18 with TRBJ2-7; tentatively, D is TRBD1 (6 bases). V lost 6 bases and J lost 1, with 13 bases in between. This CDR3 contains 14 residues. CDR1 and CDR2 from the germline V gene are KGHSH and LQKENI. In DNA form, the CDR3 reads TGTGCCAGCTCTACAGGGAGCAGGTCCTACGAGCAGTACTTC. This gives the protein CASSTGSRSYEQYF. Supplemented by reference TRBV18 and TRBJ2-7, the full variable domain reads NAGVMQNPRHLVRRRGQEARLRCSPMKGHSHVYWYRQLPEEGLKFMVYLQKENIIDESGMPKERFSAEFPKEGPSILRIQQVVRGDSAAYFCASSTGSRSYEQYFGPGTRLTVT.

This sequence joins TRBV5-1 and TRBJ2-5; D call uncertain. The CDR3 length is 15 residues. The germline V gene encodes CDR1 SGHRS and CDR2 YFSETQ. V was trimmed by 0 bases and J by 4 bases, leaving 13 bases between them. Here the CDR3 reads CASSLGAGWVETQYF. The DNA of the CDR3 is TGCGCCAGCAGCTTGGGGGCAGGATGGGTAGAGACCCAGTACTTC.

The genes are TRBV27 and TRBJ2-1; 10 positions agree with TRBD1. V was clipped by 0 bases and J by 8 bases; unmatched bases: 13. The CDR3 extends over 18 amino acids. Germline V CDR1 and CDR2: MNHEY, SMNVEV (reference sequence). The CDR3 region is CASSLSRQGAIGVDEQFF. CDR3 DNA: TGTGCCAGCAGTTTATCTAGACAGGGGGCGATTGGTGTCGATGAGCAGTTCTTC.